Presented here are 32 T cell receptor beta chains from one specimen sequenced in a study of immune evolution from preneoplasia to lung adenocarcinoma. Profiled with immunoSEQ multiplex PCR; TCRdb holds only in-frame clones, not every one. Of approximately 3,600 clones in the sample, just under 80% are singletons; the top ten hold 12% to 15%. Sequencing used FFPE adjacent normal lung tissue. These receptor sequences come from a person aged 60-80 years with lung adenocarcinoma.

This clone has a handful of counts. The chain combines TRBV5-4 with TRBJ2-1; D gene unclear. V lost 5 bases to trimming and J lost 7 bases, with 13 bases between them. Germline CDR1 SGHNT, CDR2 YYREEE (reference sequence). CDR3 size: 13 residues. The CDR3 here is CASRPEDRNEQFF. As DNA, the CDR3 is TGTGCCAGCAGACCTGAGGACCGGAATGAGCAGTTCTTC. The full variable domain, rest sourced from reference TRBV5-4 and TRBJ2-1, is ETGVTQSPTHLIKTRGQQVTLRCSSQSGHNTVSWYQQALGQGPQFIFQYYREEENGRGNFPPRFSGLQFPNYSSELNVNALELDDSALYLCASRPEDRNEQFFGPGTRLTVL.

V and J are TRBV2 and TRBJ1-4; no clear D gene. V was cut by 8 bases and J by 6 bases, with 19 bases left in between. The CDR3 covers 15 residues. The germline CDR1 and CDR2 sequences are SNHLY and FYNNEI. The CDR3 nucleotides are TGTGCCAGCTGGTGGACGGCGGCCGGGGATGAAAAACTGTTTTTT. Translating it yields CASWWTAAGDEKLFF.

The chain couples TRBV30 to TRBJ2-2; 9 bases align to TRBD2. Germline CDR1 reads GTSNPN; CDR2 reads SVGIG (reference sequence). V dropped 5 bases and J dropped 3; count of bases not matched to a gene: 7. The CDR3 spans 15 residues. In DNA, the CDR3 is TGTGCCTGGGCGGCGGGAGGGCCTGACACCGGGGAGCTGTTTTTT. Translated, it gives CAWAAGGPDTGELFF.

This clone turned up a few times. The chain recombines TRBV4-2 with TRBJ2-5; 12 bases match TRBD2. The J segment lost 4 bases and the V segment lost 4 bases, leaving 7 bases of the junction unmatched. This CDR3 is built from 16 residues. In germline, CDR1 is LGHNA, CDR2 YNFKEQ. CDR3 DNA: TGTGCCAGCAGCCGGACTAGCGGGGTAGGGGGAGAGACCCAGTACTTC. This sequence encodes CASSRTSGVGGETQYF.

The rearrangement joins TRBV9 to TRBJ2-3, with D uncertain. The V and J ends lost 2 bases and 0 bases respectively, with 10 bases between them. The CDR3 contains 15 residues. Germline CDR1 and CDR2: SGDLS and YYNGEE. The CDR3 bases are TGTGCCAGCAGCGTGGACGTCAGCAGCACAGATACGCAGTATTTT. It is translated as CASSVDVSSTDTQYF. Drawing the rest from reference TRBV9 and TRBJ2-3, the complete variable domain is DSGVTQTPKHLITATGQRVTLRCSPRSGDLSVYWYQQSLDQGLQFLIQYYNGEERAKGNILERFSAQQFPDLHSELNLSSLELGDSALYFCASSVDVSSTDTQYFGPGTRLTVL.

This rearrangement joins TRBV19 to TRBJ1-5; D remains unclear. Germline CDR1 LNHDA, CDR2 SQIVND (reference sequence). The CDR3 runs to 14 residues. Trimming shortened V by 3 bases and J by 8 bases, and 14 bases separated the two germline ends. The CDR3 loop is CASSIGTIGEPQHF. For the CDR3, the DNA is TGTGCCAGTAGTATTGGAACCATTGGTGAGCCCCAGCATTTT.

The chain has TRBV7-6 and TRBJ1-4; 7 bases align to TRBD1. Losses at the gene ends were 5 bases for V and 2 bases for J; bases not matched to a gene: 2. Per germline, CDR1 SGHVS and CDR2 FNYEAQ. This CDR3 comprises 14 residues. This CDR3 reads CASSPTGTNEKLFF. The CDR3 coding sequence is TGTGCCAGCAGCCCGACAGGGACTAATGAAAAACTGTTTTTT.

This chain links TRBV7-8 with TRBJ1-1; no clear D gene. CDR1 and CDR2 from the germline V gene are SGHVS and FQNEAQ. Trimming shortened V by 4 bases and J by 5 bases, and 14 bases separated the two germline ends. This CDR3 has 14 residues. Written as DNA, the CDR3 is TGTGCCAGCAGCTCATGGACGGAGGCGACTGAAGCTTTCTTT. Its translation is CASSSWTEATEAFF.

This chain joins TRBV6-5 and TRBJ1-1, with D perhaps matching TRBD1 (5 bases). CDR3 length: 14 amino acids. Per the germline V gene, CDR1 is MNHEY and CDR2 is SVGAGI. V lost 0 bases to trimming and J lost 0 bases, with 5 bases between them. CDR3 residues: CASSYSTVNTEAFF. The CDR3 region has the DNA TGTGCCAGCAGTTACTCGACAGTGAACACTGAAGCTTTCTTT.

The CDR3 loop is CASSPGQLGTYEQYF. Written as DNA, the CDR3 is TGTGCCAGCAGCCCTGGCCAACTGGGCACCTACGAGCAGTACTTC. The chain links TRBV7-2 to TRBJ2-7; no reliable D call. The CDR3 runs 15 residues. From germline, CDR1 is SGHTA and CDR2 FQGNSA. V was cut by 5 bases and J by 2 bases, with 16 bases left in between.

Comment on this clone: A read error may produce the germline difference seen at one junction end. The chain links TRBV29-1 to TRBJ1-2, with D tentatively TRBD1 (5 bases). Germline V gene lookup returns CDR1 SQVTM and CDR2 ANQGSEA. This CDR3 comprises 12 residues. In DNA form, the CDR3 reads TGCAGCGCGAGGGGAAGGGAACCTGGCTACATCTTC. The encoded protein is CSARGREPGYIF.

This chain connects TRBV6-4 to TRBJ2-3, with D tentatively TRBD1 or TRBD2 (5 bases each). This CDR3 is 15 amino acids long. The V end was cut by 4 bases, the J end by 4 bases, with 15 bases between. Germline V lookup: CDR1 MRHNA, CDR2 SNTAGT. CDR3 nucleotide sequence: TGTGCCAGCAGTGTCGGGGCCGCGTCTGCAGATACGCAGTATTTT. Residues: CASSVGAASADTQYF.

J is TRBJ2-3 and V is TRBV19; no definite D call. Germline V CDR1 and CDR2: LNHDA, SQIVND (reference sequence). The CDR3 runs 15 residues. V shed 2 bases and J shed 0 bases, with 9 bases lying between them. The CDR3, as DNA: TGTGCCAGTAGTATATCCGGAAGTAGCACAGATACGCAGTATTTT. This sequence encodes CASSISGSSTDTQYF.

The rearrangement uses TRBV15 and TRBJ1-3; D is unclear. The V gene lost 8 bases and the J gene lost 8 bases, with 7 bases spanning the gap. This CDR3 comprises 10 residues. Germline CDR1 LNHNV, CDR2 YYDKDF (reference sequence). CDR3 region: CATGGDTIYF. DNA for the CDR3: TGTGCCACCGGAGGTGACACCATATATTTT.

The chain combines TRBV6-1 with TRBJ1-1; D remains ambiguous. The CDR3 totals 13 residues. V shed 5 bases and J shed 1 base, with 8 bases lying between them. Germline values: CDR1 MNHNS, CDR2 SASEGT. In nucleotides, the CDR3 is TGTGCCAGCAGTAAAAAACCGAACACTGAAGCTTTCTTT. It yields the protein CASSKKPNTEAFF.

The genes are TRBV2 and TRBJ2-2, with D unresolved. The CDR3 sequence is 13 residues long. Germline V gives CDR1 SNHLY, CDR2 FYNNEI. The ends were cut back, 5 bases at V and 5 bases at J, with 9 bases in the middle. The CDR3: CASSFRRTGELFF. The DNA of the CDR3 is TGTGCCAGCAGTTTTCGACGGACCGGGGAGCTGTTTTTT.

The J gene is TRBJ2-5, the V gene TRBV5-6; 10 bases fit TRBD2. Germline V gives CDR1 SGHDT, CDR2 YYEEEE. Trimming cost V 0 bases and J 2 bases; bases outside gene matches: 4. The CDR3 sequence is 16 residues long. CDR3 residues: CASSLAGLAEQETQYF. Written as DNA, the CDR3 is TGTGCCAGCAGCTTGGCAGGACTAGCGGAACAAGAGACCCAGTACTTC.

V is TRBV10-2 and J is TRBJ2-7; no clear D. V was pared by 8 bases and J by 3 bases, with 5 bases between. CDR1 and CDR2 (germline): WSHSY, SAAADI. The CDR3 length is 10 residues. CDR3 amino acids: CASGNYEQYF. The CDR3 DNA is TGCGCCAGCGGGAACTACGAGCAGTACTTC.

This chain links TRBV2 with TRBJ2-2, with 13 positions matching TRBD2. V gave up 4 bases and J gave up 6 bases; unmatched junction bases: 2. The CDR3 totals 15 residues. Germline lookup yields CDR1 SNHLY and CDR2 FYNNEI. This CDR3 reads CASSGLAGGSGELFF. The DNA for the CDR3 is TGTGCCAGCAGTGGACTAGCGGGAGGTTCCGGGGAGCTGTTTTTT.

This clone has just a few counts. The CDR3 bases are TGTGCCAGCAATCCAGCGGACCACCAGGAGAATGAGCAGTTCTTC. Its protein product is CASNPADHQENEQFF. The chain has TRBV6-6 and TRBJ2-1; possibly TRBD2 for D (5 bases). This CDR3 has 15 amino acids. V dropped 7 bases and J dropped 7 bases, with 20 bases sitting between them. Germline CDR1 MNHNY, CDR2 SVGAGI (reference sequence).

V is TRBV6-5 and J is TRBJ1-2; maybe TRBD1 (5 bases). Germline V gives CDR1 MNHEY, CDR2 SVGAGI. The CDR3 consists of 15 residues. V was shortened by 5 bases and J by 0 bases, with 13 bases between the two germline ends. CDR3 bases: TGTGCCAGCAGTCCCCTGACAGATTCTAACTATGGCTACACCTTC. Translated: CASSPLTDSNYGYTF.

The V and J genes are TRBV6-1 and TRBJ1-1, with 7 nucleotides matching TRBD1. This CDR3 is built from 14 residues. The V segment lost 3 bases and the J segment 5 bases; nucleotides outside the gene matches: 6. The V gene's germline CDR1 is MNHNS and CDR2 SASEGT. The CDR3 nucleotides are TGTGCCAGCAGTGAGACAGGGCGGGGAACTGAAGCTTTCTTT. Protein product: CASSETGRGTEAFF.

This clone was seen more than once but under ten times. V and J are TRBV11-3 and TRBJ2-1; either TRBD1 or TRBD2 may fit D (5 bases each). Germline V gene lookup returns CDR1 SGHNT and CDR2 YENEEA. The CDR3 sequence is 16 residues long. The V end lost 2 bases, the J end lost 6 bases, and 17 bases lay between the germline ends. Written as DNA, the CDR3 is TGTGCCAGCAGCTTATTTGGGACCCCTCTTGGCAATGAGCAGTTCTTC. Residues: CASSLFGTPLGNEQFF.

The chain employs TRBV6-6 and TRBJ1-1; TRBD1 matches at 7 bases. Germline CDR1 and CDR2: MNHNY and SVGAGI (reference sequence). The CDR3 length is 12 residues. V was pared by 2 bases and J by 6 bases, with 0 bases of the junction left unmatched. The CDR3 is CASSYDRAEAFF. CDR3 coding DNA: TGTGCCAGCAGTTACGACAGGGCTGAAGCTTTCTTT.

CDR3 region: CASSPGTFGNTIYF. CDR3 nucleotides: TGTGCCAGCAGCCCGGGGACATTTGGAAACACCATATATTTT. J is TRBJ1-3 and V is TRBV14; D perhaps matches TRBD1 (6 bases). The CDR3 runs 14 residues. The V gene's germline CDR1 is SGHDN and CDR2 FVKESK. Trimming took off 4 bases at V and 3 bases at J, with 10 bases between the two ends. Full variable domain (missing parts from reference TRBV14 and TRBJ1-3): EAGVTQFPSHSVIEKGQTVTLRCDPISGHDNLYWYRRVMGKEIKFLLHFVKESKQDESGMPNNRFLAERTGGTYSTLKVQPAELEDSGVYFCASSPGTFGNTIYFGEGSWLTVV.

This sequence joins TRBV4-3 and TRBJ2-7; no firm D call. Trimming took 0 bases from V and 6 from J, leaving 15 bases between them. The CDR3 loop spans 15 amino acids. Per the germline V gene, CDR1 is LGHNA and CDR2 is YSLEER. The CDR3, as DNA: TGCGCCAGCAGCCAAGATCGAAGTAGGGTAGGCGAGCAGTACTTC. This gives the protein CASSQDRSRVGEQYF.

The J gene is TRBJ2-1, the V gene TRBV29-1; 14 bases are a match to TRBD2. V shed 6 bases and J 9 bases; nucleotides not matched to a gene: 7. Germline V gene sequence: CDR1 SQVTM, CDR2 ANQGSEA. The CDR3 is made up of 14 amino acids. The CDR3 DNA is TGCAGCGTCCGACTAGCGGGAGGGGGCGGTGAGCAGTTCTTC. Residues: CSVRLAGGGGEQFF.

The rearrangement links TRBV28 to TRBJ1-2; 7 nucleotides agree with TRBD1. V shed 1 base, J shed 8 bases, and the junction held 7 bases outside the gene matches. Per the germline V gene, CDR1 is MDHEN and CDR2 is SYDVKM. The CDR3 consists of 14 residues. Here the CDR3 DNA reads TGTGCCAGCAGTTTATTCAGCCAGGGGGACGGCTACACCTTC. Amino acid sequence: CASSLFSQGDGYTF.

This sequence joins TRBV7-9 and TRBJ1-1; the D gene is possibly TRBD1 (6 bases). V was trimmed by 4 bases and J by 11 bases, leaving 20 bases between them. Germline CDR1 reads SEHNR; CDR2 reads FQNEAQ (reference sequence). This CDR3 is 14 amino acids long. The CDR3 sequence: CASSSLGGLEGAFF. CDR3 in DNA: TGTGCCAGCAGCTCTTTAGGGGGATTGGAAGGGGCTTTCTTT.

This clone was seen a handful of times. An end of the junction differs from the germline gene, which may be a read error. V is TRBV13 and J is TRBJ2-1, with a weak D call TRBD2 (5 bases). From germline, CDR1 is PRHDT and CDR2 FYEKMQ (reference sequence). There are 13 residues in the CDR3. The CDR3 bases are TGTGCCAGCAGCCTAGGCGCGGGTAATGAGCAGTTCTTC. Amino acids: CASSLGAGNEQFF.

V usage is TRBV6-6 and J usage is TRBJ1-5; possibly TRBD1 for D (5 bases). V was trimmed by 8 bases and J by 9 bases, leaving 17 bases between them. The CDR3 totals 13 residues. Looked up from germline, CDR1 is MNHNY and CDR2 is SVGAGI (reference sequence). The CDR3 reads CASQPETELPQHF. CDR3 coding DNA: TGTGCCAGCCAACCGGAGACAGAGCTGCCCCAGCATTTT.

The chain employs TRBV5-1 and TRBJ1-1; TRBD1 is a possible D gene (6 bases). CDR1 is SGHRS and CDR2 is YFSETQ in the germline V gene. Trimming stripped 7 bases from V and 1 base from J, with 17 bases between. There are 15 residues in the CDR3. CDR3 DNA: TGCGCCAGCGGTGAGGGGGGGGCGCGGAACACTGAAGCTTTCTTT. This gives the protein CASGEGGARNTEAFF.